The clone carrying this TCR beta chain was recorded at least ten times. This entry comes from a study of T cells after yellow fever vaccination. TCRdb used MiXCR to reprocess the 5' RACE reads, holding one entry per CDR3 protein. The table records 35,000 to 55,000 distinct CDR3 sequences, just under 6.5% of them present only once. The CDR3 sequence is 12 residues long. V was cut by 8 bases and J by 7 bases, with 12 bases left in between. This receptor was identified in a man aged 25-40 years who received the YFV17D yellow fever vaccine. J is TRBJ2-1 and V is TRBV12-3 or TRBV12-4, with D tentatively TRBD2 (6 bases). This sample comprised PBMCs, either bulk or a sorted T-cell subset (CD4+, CD8+, memory, or dextramer-sorted; not recorded which), obtained 45 days after the yellow fever booster vaccination. The CDR3 DNA follows: TGTGCCAGCCGCCGGGAGAGGAATGAGCAGTTCTTC. This sequence encodes CASRRERNEQFF.